These 23 T cell receptor beta chains share one sample of origin, sequenced in a study of T cells in Graves' hyperthyroidism and ophthalmopathy. RNA transcripts served as the template for amplifying TCR beta CDR3 regions. First-round RT-PCR of the TCR CDR3 relied on the HTBI primer set. TCRdb re-called the multiplex PCR reads through MiXCR, storing one row per CDR3 protein. The sample has about 560,000 distinct CDR3 sequences, less than 15% seen once; the top ten hold about 14%. Sample: blood. Receptors were obtained from a woman aged 40 to 50 with Graves' hyperthyroidism.

About this clonotype itself: Given a much more abundant clone one base away, this may be a read error. The rearrangement uses TRBV19 and TRBJ1-1; 7 bases map to TRBD1. CDR1 LNHDA and CDR2 SQIVND come from the germline V gene (reference sequence). The CDR3 consists of 15 residues. J gave up 1 base and V 7 bases, and 9 bases lay outside the gene matches. For the CDR3, the DNA is TGTGCCAGTAAGATTTCCGGGACAGCGAACACTGAAGCTTTCTTT. Its protein product is CASKISGTANTEAFF.

The V call is TRBV29-1, the J call TRBJ2-3, with TRBD2 matching over 8 bases. This CDR3 comprises 13 residues. CDR1 and CDR2 (germline): SQVTM, ANQGSEA. CDR3 amino acids: CSRSGSGADTQYF. DNA for the CDR3: TGCAGTAGAAGCGGGAGTGGGGCAGATACGCAGTATTTT.

This clonotype has more than one count but fewer than ten. This chain uses TRBV4-2 with TRBJ2-1; 8 bases match TRBD2. The J segment lost 0 bases and the V segment lost 0 bases, leaving 19 bases of the junction unmatched. Germline CDR1 LGHNA, CDR2 YNFKEQ. The CDR3 sequence is 22 residues long. The CDR3 DNA reads as TGTGCCAGCAGCCAAGAAGGATTTCGGAGGGGCGGGGGGAACAGCTCCTACAATGAGCAGTTCTTC. Amino acid sequence: CASSQEGFRRGGGNSSYNEQFF.

In this sample, this clonotype turned up many times. The rearrangement uses TRBV12-3 or TRBV12-4 and TRBJ2-7; possibly TRBD1 for D (5 bases). V was pared by 6 bases and J by 3 bases, with 12 bases between. The CDR3 loop spans 13 amino acids. This CDR3 reads CASSTLGLYEQYF. CDR3 bases: TGTGCCAGCAGCACATTGGGGCTCTACGAGCAGTACTTC.

Here the CDR3 DNA reads TGTGCCAGCAGTCCTTCGGCGACCAAGAACTACGAGCAGTACTTC. This gives the protein CASSPSATKNYEQYF. This chain links TRBV6-1 with TRBJ2-7; D unclear. The V gene's germline CDR1 is MNHNS and CDR2 SASEGT. The CDR3 is 15 residues long. Trimming removed 5 bases from V and 3 bases from J, with 17 bases in between.

This clonotype was recorded at least ten times. The V call is TRBV2, the J call TRBJ1-6; D is possibly TRBD1 (5 bases). With 7 bases removed from V and 10 bases from J, the gap between germline ends came to 14 bases. The CDR3 sequence is 13 residues long. Germline CDR1 reads SNHLY; CDR2 reads FYNNEI. CDR3 protein: CASTPAGGSPLHF. CDR3 sequence (DNA): TGTGCCAGCACCCCAGCTGGGGGGTCACCCCTCCACTTT.

This clonotype was seen at least ten times. V is TRBV6-6 and J is TRBJ2-3; the D call may be TRBD1 or TRBD2 (5 bases each). Trimming removed 0 bases at V and 0 bases at J, with 7 bases between. Germline V gene data show CDR1 as MNHNY and CDR2 as SVGAGI (reference sequence). This CDR3 is 15 amino acids long. The CDR3 DNA reads TGTGCCAGCAGTTACTCGGGACCCAGCACAGATACGCAGTATTTT. Its translation is CASSYSGPSTDTQYF.

This clonotype was counted ten times or more. The chain carries TRBV12-3 or TRBV12-4 and TRBJ2-5; 10 bases match TRBD2. This CDR3 is built from 15 residues. V lost 6 bases and J lost 4; bases outside the gene matches: 8. The CDR3 protein is CASSRGTSVSETQYF. In nucleotides, the CDR3 is TGTGCCAGCAGCCGCGGGACTAGCGTGTCAGAGACCCAGTACTTC.

The chain couples TRBV2 to TRBJ2-7; TRBD2 aligns across 10 bases. Germline-derived CDR1 and CDR2 are SNHLY and FYNNEI. Losses at the gene ends were 7 bases for V and 2 bases for J; bases not matched to a gene: 11. The CDR3 length is 16 residues. In nucleotides, the CDR3 is TGTGCCAGCACCGAAGATGCTAGCGGGAGTCCCTACGAGCAGTACTTC. It encodes CASTEDASGSPYEQYF.

Many counts were recorded for this clonotype. The chain joins TRBV3-1 to TRBJ1-1; TRBD1 matches 9 bases. Germline V gene sequence: CDR1 LGHDT, CDR2 YNNKEL (reference sequence). With V trimmed by 2 bases and J by 2 bases, 3 bases remained unmatched. The CDR3 extends over 15 amino acids. CDR3 in DNA: TGTGCCAGCAGCCAAATGACAGGGGGAAACACTGAAGCTTTCTTT. This encodes CASSQMTGGNTEAFF.

This chain links TRBV10-3 with TRBJ1-2, with 7 bases lining up with TRBD1. Losses at the gene ends were 7 bases for V and 6 bases for J; bases not matched to a gene: 8. The CDR3 is 13 amino acids. CDR1 is ENHRY, CDR2 SYGVKD, per germline. The CDR3 DNA is TGTGCCATCACCACCCCGACAGGGAATGGCTACACCTTC. This sequence encodes CAITTPTGNGYTF.

The table lists this clonotype with a few counts. This chain joins TRBV3-1 and TRBJ2-7; no firm D call. V was shortened by 1 base and J by 6 bases, with 10 bases between the two germline ends. CDR1 LGHDT and CDR2 YNNKEL come from the germline V gene (reference sequence). The CDR3 extends over 13 amino acids. The CDR3 nucleotides read TGTGCCAGCAGCCAAGTCCTATCGGCCGAGCAGTACTTC. This encodes CASSQVLSAEQYF.

This clonotype occurred a few times. The chain carries TRBV28 and TRBJ2-3; D is undetermined. Per the germline V gene, CDR1 is MDHEN and CDR2 is SYDVKM. CDR3 length equals 15 residues. The V and J ends lost 8 bases and 0 bases respectively, with 15 bases between them. The CDR3 region has the DNA TGTGCCAGCGTCAATACCGAAACTAGCACAGATACGCAGTATTTT. It translates to CASVNTETSTDTQYF.

In this sample, this clonotype turned up many times. The CDR3 reads CASSQGANYGYTF. The DNA for the CDR3 is TGTGCCAGCAGTCAAGGGGCCAACTATGGCTACACCTTC. This rearrangement joins TRBV28 to TRBJ1-2; D is possibly TRBD1 (5 bases). Germline V gene lookup returns CDR1 MDHEN and CDR2 SYDVKM. Trimming took off 5 bases at V and 2 bases at J, with 9 bases between the two ends. This CDR3 contains 13 residues.

As for this clonotype: A much larger clone differs from this one at a single base, so this may be a read error. The chain combines TRBV20-1 with TRBJ2-3; TRBD2 agrees at 9 bases. Germline V gene data show CDR1 as DFQATT and CDR2 as SNEGSKA (reference sequence). The CDR3 runs to 18 residues. Here the CDR3 reads CSAEGPFLAGVTTDTRYF. The CDR3 DNA sequence: TGCAGTGCCGAAGGGCCATTTTTAGCGGGAGTCACTACAGATACGCGGTATTTT.

This chain joins TRBV7-2 and TRBJ2-5; D remains ambiguous. V shed 6 bases and J shed 5 bases, with 10 bases lying between them. Germline V gene sequence: CDR1 SGHTA, CDR2 FQGNSA. The CDR3 contains 12 residues. The CDR3 reads CASSRTSETQYF. CDR3 nucleotide sequence: TGTGCCAGCAGTCGAACCTCGGAGACCCAGTACTTC.

This clonotype was observed a few times. V gene TRBV20-1 combines with J gene TRBJ2-2; no clear D gene. The V gene's germline CDR1 is DFQATT and CDR2 SNEGSKA (reference sequence). The CDR3 has 14 amino acids. Trimming pared 6 bases from V and 1 base from J, leaving 12 bases between. This chain's CDR3 is CSAPVDGNTGELFF. CDR3 DNA: TGCAGTGCCCCAGTAGACGGGAACACCGGGGAGCTGTTTTTT.

There are many counts of this clonotype. The chain couples TRBV20-1 to TRBJ2-5; TRBD1 matches 9 bases. With V trimmed by 1 base and J by 5 bases, 8 bases remained unmatched. Germline CDR1 DFQATT, CDR2 SNEGSKA (reference sequence). This CDR3 region has 15 residues. CDR3 nucleotides: TGCAGTGCTAGAGCCAACAGGGGGCCCTTGGAGACCCAGTACTTC. This encodes CSARANRGPLETQYF.

This clonotype was seen repeatedly, ten times or more. The V call is TRBV6-5, the J call TRBJ2-5; D gene uncertain. Germline CDR1 reads MNHEY; CDR2 reads SVGAGI. The germline V and J ends were trimmed by 0 bases and 5 bases, with 4 bases remaining between them. There are 12 residues in the CDR3. The CDR3 here is CASSYSGETQYF. The CDR3 nucleotides are TGTGCCAGCAGTTACTCGGGCGAGACCCAGTACTTC.

This clonotype was seen many times. This chain uses TRBV18 with TRBJ1-2; D gene ambiguous. This CDR3 is built from 12 residues. The V and J ends lost 2 bases and 0 bases respectively, with 1 base between them. Germline V gene lookup returns CDR1 KGHSH and CDR2 LQKENI. CDR3 nucleotide sequence: TGTGCCAGCTCACCAGCTAACTATGGCTACACCTTC. It is translated as CASSPANYGYTF. Together with reference TRBV18 and TRBJ1-2, the CDR3 gives the full variable domain: NAGVMQNPRHLVRRRGQEARLRCSPMKGHSHVYWYRQLPEEGLKFMVYLQKENIIDESGMPKERFSAEFPKEGPSILRIQQVVRGDSAAYFCASSPANYGYTFGSGTRLTVV.

This clonotype was detected once. The chain couples TRBV18 to TRBJ2-5, with 9 bases fitting TRBD2. Germline values: CDR1 KGHSH, CDR2 LQKENI. V was pared by 8 bases and J by 5 bases, with 6 bases of the junction left unmatched. The CDR3 contains 13 residues. CDR3 nucleotide sequence: TGTGCCAGCCTCCCGGCGGGAGGGGAGACCCAGTACTTC. Encoded protein: CASLPAGGETQYF.

There are many counts of this clonotype. The rearrangement joins TRBV15 to TRBJ2-5, with D perhaps being TRBD1 or TRBD2 (5 bases each). Germline-derived CDR1 and CDR2 are LNHNV and YYDKDF (reference sequence). The CDR3 consists of 13 residues. V was shortened by 8 bases and J by 4 bases, with 14 bases between the two germline ends. This CDR3 reads CATGGRRGETQYF. CDR3 nucleotides: TGTGCCACCGGTGGGAGAAGGGGAGAGACCCAGTACTTC. The whole variable domain, filled in from reference TRBV15 and TRBJ2-5, reads DAMVIQNPRYQVTQFGKPVTLSCSQTLNHNVMYWYQQKSSQAPKLLFHYYDKDFNNEADTPDNFQSRRPNTSFCFLDIRSPGLGDTAMYLCATGGRRGETQYFGPGTRLLVL.

This chain uses TRBV12-3 or TRBV12-4 with TRBJ2-2; 8 nucleotides match TRBD1. Unmatched junction bases numbered 8, after V lost 4 bases and J lost 7 bases. This CDR3 is 15 amino acids long. The CDR3, as DNA: TGTGCCAGCAGTTACGCAGGGGGCTGGGACGGGGAGCTGTTTTTT. Translated, it gives CASSYAGGWDGELFF.